This paragraph reports one T cell receptor (beta chain). The antigen is not known. TCRdb's table, derived via immunoSEQ multiplex PCR, lists solely in-frame clones and lacks some. This repertoire shows about 120,000 clones, approximately 88% found once; its top ten account for roughly 1.4%. This sample is part of a study of cytomegalovirus exposure and HLA in healthy donors. Study results and caveats: It was reportedly the case that the classifier diagnosed cytomegalovirus status with high specificity and sensitivity.

CDR3 length: 15 amino acids. With V trimmed by 5 bases and J by 1 base, 3 bases remained unmatched. Germline values: CDR1 SNHLY, CDR2 FYNNEI. The chain links TRBV2 to TRBJ2-1, with 9 bases matching TRBD1. This receptor was identified in a woman in her 30s in good health and CMV-seropositive. What was sequenced was PBMCs. CDR3 sequence: CASSFDRGSYNEQFF. CDR3 nucleotide sequence: TGTGCCAGCAGTTTCGACAGGGGGTCCTACAATGAGCAGTTCTTC.